These T cell receptor beta chains were read from a single sample in a study of human T cells and chemical hapten exposure. TCRdb itself ran the RACE reads through MiXCR, one entry per CDR3 protein. Among around 150,000 distinct CDR3 sequences listed, approximately 14% were seen once. Sequenced material: whole blood, taken in connection with sensitization to the hapten diphenylcyclopropenone (DPC). Source of these receptors: a woman aged 25 to 39 with alopecia areata. Some clones in this sample may be carry-over from other donors' samples. Each CDR3 is given with its conserved first and last residue. A D gene is named only where the DNA matches it firmly. Size values are once, few and many counts, or a class for expanded clones, and some rows have none.

size	V	length	D	J	CDR3	DNA
few	TRBV30	12	NA	TRBJ1-2	CAWSTGIGGYTF	TGTGCCTGGAGTACGGGAATAGGAGGCTACACCTTC
many	TRBV12-5	19	TRBD1	TRBJ1-5	CASGLVLGTGGLSNQPQHF	TGTGCTAGTGGTTTGGTACTCGGGACAGGGGGCTTAAGCAATCAGCCCCAGCATTTT
NA	TRBV5-4	16	NA	TRBJ2-1	CASSLIGGANYNEQFF	TGTGCCAGCAGCTTGATTGGCGGGGCGAACTACAATGAGCAGTTCTTC
few	TRBV29-1	8	NA	TRBJ1-1	CSVGGGFF	TGCAGCGTTGGAGGTGGTTTCTTT
NA	TRBV6-1	15	NA	TRBJ1-1	CASSERPGMNTEAFF	TGTGCCAGCAGTGAACGGCCAGGGATGAACACTGAAGCTTTCTTT
few	TRBV7-9	18	NA	TRBJ1-4	CASSTPPGGSATNEKLFF	TGTGCCAGCAGCACCCCGCCCGGGGGCTCCGCAACTAATGAAAAACTGTTTTTT
few	TRBV7-9	14	TRBD1	TRBJ2-1	CASPRGTGYNEQFF	TGTGCCAGCCCCCGGGGGACAGGGTACAATGAGCAGTTCTTC
NA	TRBV5-1	15	NA	TRBJ2-6	CASRLTLSGANVLTF	TGCGCCAGCAGACTGACACTATCTGGGGCCAACGTCCTGACTTTC
many	TRBV6-2/TRBV6-3	14	TRBD1	TRBJ2-1	CASRRQGEYNEQFF	TGTGCCAGCAGAAGACAGGGGGAATACAATGAGCAGTTCTTC
few	TRBV24-1	12	TRBD1	TRBJ2-1	CASQGAYNEQFF	TGTGCCTCTCAGGGGGCCTACAATGAGCAGTTCTTC
NA	TRBV5-5	17	TRBD1	TRBJ2-5	CASSFGPGQGASETQYF	TGTGCCAGCAGCTTCGGTCCAGGACAGGGGGCTTCAGAGACCCAGTACTTC
NA	TRBV29-1	14	NA	TRBJ1-1	CSARRQDSNTEAFF	TGCAGCGCTCGACGACAGGACTCGAACACTGAAGCTTTCTTT
NA	TRBV9	17	NA	TRBJ2-7	CASSVDDETAGQYEQYF	TGTGCCAGCAGCGTAGACGATGAGACAGCTGGTCAATACGAGCAGTACTTC
NA	TRBV20-1	15	NA	TRBJ2-7	CSALGVDSNTYEQYF	TGCAGTGCACTGGGGGTGGACTCAAACACCTACGAGCAGTACTTC
many	TRBV29-1	14	NA	TRBJ2-4	CSVEAQGAKNIQYF	TGCAGCGTTGAAGCCCAGGGGGCCAAAAACATTCAGTACTTC
NA	TRBV3-2	17	NA	TRBJ2-5	CASSQMPPGLGGETQYF	TGTGCCAGCAGCCAAATGCCCCCGGGACTAGGGGGGGAGACCCAGTACTTC
few	TRBV28	14	NA	TRBJ1-2	CASSFSTGALGYTF	TGTGCCAGCAGTTTTTCTACGGGGGCGCTTGGCTACACCTTC
NA	TRBV5-8	15	TRBD1	TRBJ2-7	CASSRGQGATYEQYF	TGTGCCAGCAGCCGGGGACAGGGGGCGACCTACGAGCAGTACTTC
few	TRBV6-5	16	TRBD2	TRBJ2-7	CASSYSEVGLTYEQYF	TGTGCCAGCAGTTACTCAGAGGTGGGACTAACCTACGAGCAGTACTTC
NA	TRBV7-9	13	NA	TRBJ2-1	CASSLGTEREQFF	TGTGCCAGCAGCTTAGGGACAGAACGGGAGCAGTTCTTC
NA	TRBV4-3	17	TRBD2	TRBJ2-3	CASSQGTSGGPADTQNF	TGCGCCAGCAGCCAAGGGACTAGCGGGGGGCCAGCAGATACGCAGAATTTT
NA	TRBV2	13	NA	TRBJ2-3	CASSVAITDTQYF	TGTGCCAGCTCGGTAGCGATCACAGATACGCAGTATTTT
NA	TRBV29-1	12	TRBD1	TRBJ1-2	CSVAGQGYGYTF	TGCAGCGTTGCGGGACAGGGCTATGGCTACACCTTC
NA	TRBV11-2	13	NA	TRBJ2-1	CASRRDSYNEQFF	TGTGCCAGCCGCCGGGACTCCTACAATGAGCAGTTCTTC
few	TRBV28	14	TRBD1	TRBJ1-5	CASSVRQGTQPQHF	TGTGCCAGCAGTGTTCGACAGGGGACTCAGCCCCAGCATTTT
few	TRBV14	11	NA	TRBJ2-5	CASSHSETQYF	TGTGCCAGCAGCCATTCCGAGACCCAGTACTTC
few	TRBV7-2	14	TRBD1	TRBJ2-3	CASSLQGGTDTQYF	TGTGCCAGCAGCCTACAGGGGGGCACAGATACGCAGTATTTT
many	TRBV6-6	18	TRBD2	TRBJ2-2	CASSSPGLAGANTGELFF	TGTGCCAGCAGTTCACCGGGACTAGCGGGCGCGAACACCGGGGAGCTGTTTTTT
few	TRBV30	13	NA	TRBJ1-5	CAWSAGLDQPQHF	TGTGCCTGGAGTGCCGGACTTGATCAGCCCCAGCATTTT
many	TRBV5-1	15	TRBD1	TRBJ1-2	CASSLGRGDRDGYTF	TGCGCCAGCAGCTTGGGACGCGGGGACAGGGATGGCTACACCTTC
few	TRBV5-5	14	TRBD1	TRBJ2-7	CASSLQDRTYEQYF	TGTGCCAGCAGCTTGCAGGACAGGACCTACGAGCAGTACTTC
few	TRBV6-1	14	NA	TRBJ2-7	CASSDVGLTYEQYF	TGTGCCAGCAGTGATGTGGGTTTAACCTACGAGCAGTACTTC
many	TRBV5-1	15	NA	TRBJ2-2	CASSWRGENTGELFF	TGCGCCAGCAGCTGGAGGGGAGAGAACACCGGGGAGCTGTTTTTT